Listed below are T cell receptor beta chains from one sample, sequenced in a study of post-analysis software for immune sequencing data. Each CDR3 protein gets one entry after TCRdb re-called the PCR reads with MiXCR. The sample records about 260,000 distinct CDR3 sequences, 30% to 45% being singletons. Source material: blood. The source is a girl aged 10-17 years with multiple sclerosis. Each CDR3 is given with its conserved first and last residue. The size entry is marked missing in some rows and otherwise reads once, few, many or a size class.

clone size | J gene | V gene | CDR3 protein
many | TRBJ1-2 | TRBV10-3 | CAISASGGTYGYTF
NA | NA | TRBV19 | CASSIERGFYSYNEQYF
NA | TRBJ2-3 | TRBV14 | CASSEGSSGGADTQYF
NA | TRBJ2-7 | TRBV12-3/TRBV12-4 | CASSWVQGSEQYF
many | TRBJ2-1 | TRBV5-1 | CASSSFRDRGRNEQFF
few | TRBJ1-2 | TRBV7-2 | CASSPDTGNYGYTF
few | TRBJ2-2 | TRBV3-1 | CASSQVGRLGNTGELFF
many | TRBJ2-7 | TRBV5-1 | CASSLDSGTYEQYF
NA | TRBJ1-1 | TRBV6-4 | CASSDGRQGMNTEAFF
NA | TRBJ2-2 | TRBV27 | CASRIATGGRTGELFF
NA | TRBJ2-5 | TRBV14 | CASSPGQWRGETQYF
NA | TRBJ2-1 | TRBV2 | CASSVGLGYNEQFF
NA | TRBJ2-3 | TRBV29-1 | CSVRGTDTQYF
NA | TRBJ2-4 | TRBV2 | CASSEGLAPVEQYF
many | TRBJ2-3 | TRBV24-1 | CATSDPSDLYVDTQYF
many | TRBJ1-5 | TRBV5-1 | CASSRTGGSQPQHF
NA | TRBJ1-3 | TRBV2 | CATLPASKGRNTIYF
many | TRBJ2-1 | TRBV7-3 | CASRAAGGSYNEQFF
NA | TRBJ2-7 | TRBV10-1 | CASSAGQGDEQYF
many | TRBJ1-6 | TRBV7-2 | CASSWGQPENSPLHF
few | TRBJ2-2 | TRBV14 | CASSSQGYAGELFF
many | TRBJ1-2 | TRBV12-3/TRBV12-4 | CASSLETVSYGYTF
many | TRBJ2-5 | TRBV4-1 | CASSQYAGTAQRETQYF
NA | TRBJ2-3 | TRBV20-1 | CSARPTGLSTDTQYF
NA | TRBJ1-2 | TRBV7-2 | CASSLSQGGGYTF
NA | TRBJ1-1 | TRBV6-1 | CASSEGGGMNTEAFF
many | TRBJ2-1 | TRBV7-2 | CASSPNGGYYNEQFF
NA | TRBJ2-2 | TRBV6-4 | CASSRLAGETGELFF
few | TRBJ1-4 | TRBV5-1 | CASSLTREGEKLFF
many | TRBJ2-1 | TRBV5-1 | CASSSGIAGSPYNEQFF
NA | NA | TRBV6-2/TRBV6-3 | CASSYGLYEQYF
many | TRBJ2-5 | TRBV29-1 | CSVEGGGSLRGTQYF
many | TRBJ2-1 | TRBV29-1 | CSVESGLAGKSSYNEQFF
many | TRBJ1-6 | TRBV9 | CASSGFSGGRHNSPLHF
many | TRBJ2-2 | TRBV7-3 | CASSPTHGGELFF
many | TRBJ2-5 | TRBV6-5 | CASSSGTGGFEYF
NA | TRBJ2-2 | TRBV3-1 | CASSLSRQGAVTGELFF
NA | TRBJ2-2 | TRBV10-3 | CATTAGSSQLNTGELFF
few | TRBJ2-1 | TRBV15 | CATSRDKARAETQFF
many | TRBJ2-1 | TRBV20-1 | CSAFSGRAAEQFF
once | TRBJ1-1 | TRBV12-3/TRBV12-4 | CASSFRPGGDTEAFF
many | TRBJ2-1 | TRBV7-3 | CASSLRQGGEQFF
many | TRBJ2-1 | TRBV16 | CASSPPVGWGEQFF
many | TRBJ2-5 | TRBV20-1 | CSARDRSETQYF
many | TRBJ2-5 | TRBV5-6 | CASSLSTGPQETQYF
NA | TRBJ2-5 | TRBV29-1 | CSVEEETQYF
many | TRBJ1-1 | TRBV12-3/TRBV12-4 | CASSSQTGGTEAFF
many | TRBJ2-3 | TRBV6-6 | CASSYSNGFPDTQYF
NA | TRBJ2-6 | TRBV3-1 | CASSGDGGPSSGANVLTF
few | TRBJ2-3 | TRBV4-2 | CASSQAMGGASTDTQYF
many | TRBJ1-3 | TRBV20-1 | CSARADSYSGNTIYF
NA | TRBJ1-2 | TRBV12-3/TRBV12-4 | CASSLGAIPSYTF
many | TRBJ2-3 | TRBV10-3 | CAISASSGTGGSLVDTQYF
many | TRBJ2-5 | TRBV6-5 | CASYSLAGAVETQYF
NA | TRBJ2-3 | TRBV28 | CASHGGGTDTQYF
many | TRBJ2-3 | TRBV6-5 | CASSYQGSADTQYF